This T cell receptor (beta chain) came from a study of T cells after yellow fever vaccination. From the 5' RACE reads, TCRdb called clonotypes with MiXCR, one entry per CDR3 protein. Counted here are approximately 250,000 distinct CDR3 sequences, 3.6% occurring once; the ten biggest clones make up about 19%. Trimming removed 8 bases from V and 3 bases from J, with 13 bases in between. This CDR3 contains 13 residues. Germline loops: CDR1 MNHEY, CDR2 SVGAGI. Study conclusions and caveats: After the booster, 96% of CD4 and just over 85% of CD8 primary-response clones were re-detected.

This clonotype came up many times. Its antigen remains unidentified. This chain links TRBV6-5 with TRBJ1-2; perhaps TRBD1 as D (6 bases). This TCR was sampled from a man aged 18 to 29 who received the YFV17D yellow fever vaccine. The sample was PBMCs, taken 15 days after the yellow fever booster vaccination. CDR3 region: CASFTDRHYGYTF. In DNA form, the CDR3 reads TGTGCCAGCTTTACGGACAGACACTATGGCTACACCTTC.